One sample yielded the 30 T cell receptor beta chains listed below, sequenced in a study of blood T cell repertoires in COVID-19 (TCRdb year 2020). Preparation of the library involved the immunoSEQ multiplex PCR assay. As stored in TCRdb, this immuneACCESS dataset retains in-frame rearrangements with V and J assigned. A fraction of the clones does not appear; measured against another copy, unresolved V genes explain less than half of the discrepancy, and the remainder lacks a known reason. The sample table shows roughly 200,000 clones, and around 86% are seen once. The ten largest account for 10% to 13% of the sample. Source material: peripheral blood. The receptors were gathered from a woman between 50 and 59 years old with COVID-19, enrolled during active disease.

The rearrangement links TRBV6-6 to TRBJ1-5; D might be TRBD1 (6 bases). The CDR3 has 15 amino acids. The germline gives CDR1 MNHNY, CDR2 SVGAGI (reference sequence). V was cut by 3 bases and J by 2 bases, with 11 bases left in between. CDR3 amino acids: CASSYWGGGNQPQHF. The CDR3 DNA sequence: TGTGCCAGCAGTTATTGGGGGGGCGGCAATCAGCCCCAGCATTTT.

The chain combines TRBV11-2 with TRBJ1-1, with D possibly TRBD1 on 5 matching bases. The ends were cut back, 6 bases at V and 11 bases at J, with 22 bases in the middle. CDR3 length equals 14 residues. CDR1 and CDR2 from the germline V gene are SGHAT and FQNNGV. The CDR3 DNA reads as TGTGCCAGCAGTCTTCTTCCAGGGTTTGGCGAGGCTTTCTTT. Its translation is CASSLLPGFGEAFF.

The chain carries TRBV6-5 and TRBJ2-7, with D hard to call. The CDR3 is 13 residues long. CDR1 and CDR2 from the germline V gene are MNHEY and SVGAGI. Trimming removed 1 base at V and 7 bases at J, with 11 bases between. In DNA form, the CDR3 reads TGTGCCAGCAGTTACTTGCAGATTAAGGAGCAGTACTTC. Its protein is CASSYLQIKEQYF.

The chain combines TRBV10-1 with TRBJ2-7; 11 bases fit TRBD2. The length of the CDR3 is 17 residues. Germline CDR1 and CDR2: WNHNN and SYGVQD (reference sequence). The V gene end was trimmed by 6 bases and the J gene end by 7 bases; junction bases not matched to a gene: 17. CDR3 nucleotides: TGCGCCAGCAGGCCCGCCCCACTAGCGGGGGTATCACTAGAGCAGTACGTC. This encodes CASRPAPLAGVSLEQYV.

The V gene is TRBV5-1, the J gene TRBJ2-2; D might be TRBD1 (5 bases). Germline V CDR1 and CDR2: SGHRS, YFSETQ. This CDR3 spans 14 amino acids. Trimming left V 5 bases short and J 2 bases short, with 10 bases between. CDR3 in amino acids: CASRGALNTGELFF. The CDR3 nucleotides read TGCGCCAGCAGAGGGGCTCTCAACACCGGGGAGCTGTTTTTT.

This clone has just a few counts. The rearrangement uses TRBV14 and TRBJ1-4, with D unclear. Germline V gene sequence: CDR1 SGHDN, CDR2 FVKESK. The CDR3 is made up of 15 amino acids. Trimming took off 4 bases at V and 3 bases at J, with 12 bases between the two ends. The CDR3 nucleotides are TGTGCCAGCAGCCTTAGTGAGGGTTCTAATGAAAAACTGTTTTTT. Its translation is CASSLSEGSNEKLFF. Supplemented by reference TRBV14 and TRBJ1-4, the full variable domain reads EAGVTQFPSHSVIEKGQTVTLRCDPISGHDNLYWYRRVMGKEIKFLLHFVKESKQDESGMPNNRFLAERTGGTYSTLKVQPAELEDSGVYFCASSLSEGSNEKLFFGSGTQLSVL.

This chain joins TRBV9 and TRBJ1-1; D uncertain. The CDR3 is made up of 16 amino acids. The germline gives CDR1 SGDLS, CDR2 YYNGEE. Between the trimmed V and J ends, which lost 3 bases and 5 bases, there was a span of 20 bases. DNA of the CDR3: TGTGCCAGCAGCGCAAACACCGACACCTTTTTAACTGAAGCTTTCTTT. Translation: CASSANTDTFLTEAFF.

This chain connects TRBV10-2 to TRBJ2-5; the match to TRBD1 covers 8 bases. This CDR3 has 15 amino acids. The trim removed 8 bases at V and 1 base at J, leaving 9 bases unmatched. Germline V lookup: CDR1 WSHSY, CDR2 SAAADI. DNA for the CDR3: TGCGCCAGCGGTCTAAGGACAGGGCGCCAAGAGACCCAGTACTTC. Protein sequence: CASGLRTGRQETQYF.

The CDR3, as DNA: TGTGCCAGCAGCTTAAAGGGGGCGGGTAATGAGCAGTTCTTC. This encodes CASSLKGAGNEQFF. This chain connects TRBV5-4 to TRBJ2-1; 7 bases line up with TRBD1. This CDR3 is built from 14 residues. The V segment lost 2 bases and the J segment 7 bases; nucleotides outside the gene matches: 6. Looked up from germline, CDR1 is SGHNT and CDR2 is YYREEE (reference sequence).

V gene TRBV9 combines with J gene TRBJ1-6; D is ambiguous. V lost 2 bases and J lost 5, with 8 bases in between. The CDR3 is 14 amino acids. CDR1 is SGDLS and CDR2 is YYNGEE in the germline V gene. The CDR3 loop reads CASSVRDDNSPLHF. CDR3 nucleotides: TGTGCCAGCAGCGTCCGGGATGATAATTCACCCCTCCACTTT.

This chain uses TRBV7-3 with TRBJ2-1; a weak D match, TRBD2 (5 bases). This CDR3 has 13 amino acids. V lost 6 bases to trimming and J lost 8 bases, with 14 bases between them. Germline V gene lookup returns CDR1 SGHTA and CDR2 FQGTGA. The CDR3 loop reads CASRRTGRDEQFF. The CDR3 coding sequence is TGTGCCAGCAGGAGAACTGGGAGAGATGAGCAGTTCTTC.

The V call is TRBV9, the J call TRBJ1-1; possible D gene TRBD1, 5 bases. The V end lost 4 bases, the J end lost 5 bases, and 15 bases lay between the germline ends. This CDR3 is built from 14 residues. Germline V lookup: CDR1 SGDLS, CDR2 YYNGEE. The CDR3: CASSLAPGETEAFF. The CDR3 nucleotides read TGTGCCAGCAGCTTGGCCCCGGGGGAGACTGAAGCTTTCTTT.

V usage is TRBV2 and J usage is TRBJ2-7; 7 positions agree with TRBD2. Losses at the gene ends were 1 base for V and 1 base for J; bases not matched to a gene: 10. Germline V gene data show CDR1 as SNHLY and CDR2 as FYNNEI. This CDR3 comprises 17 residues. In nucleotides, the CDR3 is TGTGCCAGCAGTGAAGGGGCTGGGGGGGGTGCGTCCTACGAGCAGTACGTC. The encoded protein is CASSEGAGGGASYEQYV.

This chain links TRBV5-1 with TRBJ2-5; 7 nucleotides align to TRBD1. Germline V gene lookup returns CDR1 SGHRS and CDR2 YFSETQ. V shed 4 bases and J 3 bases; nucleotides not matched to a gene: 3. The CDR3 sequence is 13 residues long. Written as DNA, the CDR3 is TGCGCCAGCAGCCCGGGACAGAAAGAGACCCAGTACTTC. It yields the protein CASSPGQKETQYF. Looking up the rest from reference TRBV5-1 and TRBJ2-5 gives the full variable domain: KAGVTQTPRYLIKTRGQQVTLSCSPISGHRSVSWYQQTPGQGLQFLFEYFSETQRNKGNFPGRFSGRQFSNSRSEMNVSTLELGDSALYLCASSPGQKETQYFGPGTRLLVL.

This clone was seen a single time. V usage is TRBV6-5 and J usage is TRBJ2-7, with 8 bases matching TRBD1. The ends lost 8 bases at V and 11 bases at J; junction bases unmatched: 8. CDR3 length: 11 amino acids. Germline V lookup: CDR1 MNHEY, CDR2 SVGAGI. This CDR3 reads CASGTGRVKYV. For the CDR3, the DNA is TGTGCCAGCGGGACAGGCCGCGTCAAGTACGTC.

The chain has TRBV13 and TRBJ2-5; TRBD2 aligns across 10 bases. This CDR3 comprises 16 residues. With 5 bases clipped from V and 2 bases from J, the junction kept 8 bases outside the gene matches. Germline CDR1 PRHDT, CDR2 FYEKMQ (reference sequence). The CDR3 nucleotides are TGTGCCAGCAGCATACTAGCGGGGAGTACACAAGAGACCCAGTACTTC. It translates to CASSILAGSTQETQYF.

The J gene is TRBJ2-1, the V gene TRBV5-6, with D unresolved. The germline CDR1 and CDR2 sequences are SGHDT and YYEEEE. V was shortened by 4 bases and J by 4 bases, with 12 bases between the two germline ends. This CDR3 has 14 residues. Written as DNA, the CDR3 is TGTGCCAGCAGCCCTTTCGGAGATTACAATGAGCAGTTCTTC. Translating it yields CASSPFGDYNEQFF.

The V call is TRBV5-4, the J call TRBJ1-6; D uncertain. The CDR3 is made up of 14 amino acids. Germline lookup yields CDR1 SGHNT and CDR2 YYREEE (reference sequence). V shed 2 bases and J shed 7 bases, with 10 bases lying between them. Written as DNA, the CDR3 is TGTGCCAGCAGCTTCCGGGTCGAAAATTCACCCCTCCACTTT. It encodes CASSFRVENSPLHF.

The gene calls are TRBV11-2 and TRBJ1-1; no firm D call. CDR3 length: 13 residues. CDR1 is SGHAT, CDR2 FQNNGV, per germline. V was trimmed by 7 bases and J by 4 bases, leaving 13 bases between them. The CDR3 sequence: CASTPVRGTEAFF. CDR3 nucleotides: TGTGCCAGCACGCCAGTTCGGGGCACTGAAGCTTTCTTT.

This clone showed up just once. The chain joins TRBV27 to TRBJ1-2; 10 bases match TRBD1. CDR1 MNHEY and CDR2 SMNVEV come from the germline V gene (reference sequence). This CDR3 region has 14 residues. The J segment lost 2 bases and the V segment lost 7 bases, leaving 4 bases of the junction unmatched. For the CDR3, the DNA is TGTGCCAGCACCCGGACAGGGGGAAACTATGGCTACACCTTC. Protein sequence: CASTRTGGNYGYTF.

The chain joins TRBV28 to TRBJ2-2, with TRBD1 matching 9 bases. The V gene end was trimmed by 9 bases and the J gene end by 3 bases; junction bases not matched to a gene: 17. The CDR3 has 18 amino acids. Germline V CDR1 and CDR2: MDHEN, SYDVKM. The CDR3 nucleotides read TGTGCCAGTATTGAATCAGCCCCGGGGACAGGGCACACCGGGGAGCTGTTTTTT. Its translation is CASIESAPGTGHTGELFF. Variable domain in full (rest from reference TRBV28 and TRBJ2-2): DVKVTQSSRYLVKRTGEKVFLECVQDMDHENMFWYRQDPGLGLRLIYFSYDVKMKEKGDIPEGYSVSREKKERFSLILESASTNQTSMYLCASIESAPGTGHTGELFFGEGSRLTVL.

Written as DNA, the CDR3 is TGTGCCAGTAGTATTACAGGGGGAGGGCAAGAGACCCAGTACTTC. This sequence encodes CASSITGGGQETQYF. The gene calls are TRBV19 and TRBJ2-5; D is perhaps TRBD1 (8 bases). CDR3 length: 15 amino acids. Trimming pared 3 bases from V and 2 bases from J, leaving 13 bases between. The V gene's germline CDR1 is LNHDA and CDR2 SQIVND (reference sequence).

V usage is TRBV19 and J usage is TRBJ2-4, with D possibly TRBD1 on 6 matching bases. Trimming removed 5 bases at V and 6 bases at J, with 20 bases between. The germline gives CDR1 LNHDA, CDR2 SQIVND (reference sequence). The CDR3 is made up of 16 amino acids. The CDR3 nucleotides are TGTGCCAGTAGTTTACGGACAGCCCCGGTGTTAAACATTCAGTACTTC. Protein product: CASSLRTAPVLNIQYF.

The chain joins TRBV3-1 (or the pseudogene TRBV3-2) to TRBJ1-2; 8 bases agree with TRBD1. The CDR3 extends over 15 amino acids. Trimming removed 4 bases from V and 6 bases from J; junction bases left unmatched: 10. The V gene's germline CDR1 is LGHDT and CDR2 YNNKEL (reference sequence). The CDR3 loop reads CASSPFGQGNDGYTF. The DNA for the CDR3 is TGTGCCAGCAGCCCCTTCGGACAGGGTAATGATGGCTACACCTTC.

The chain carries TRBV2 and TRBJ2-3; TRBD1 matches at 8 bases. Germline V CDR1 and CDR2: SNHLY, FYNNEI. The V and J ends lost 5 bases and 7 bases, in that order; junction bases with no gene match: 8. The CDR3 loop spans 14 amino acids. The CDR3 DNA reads TGTGCCAGCAGTCCCGGGACAGGACGTTATACGCAGTATTTT. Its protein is CASSPGTGRYTQYF.

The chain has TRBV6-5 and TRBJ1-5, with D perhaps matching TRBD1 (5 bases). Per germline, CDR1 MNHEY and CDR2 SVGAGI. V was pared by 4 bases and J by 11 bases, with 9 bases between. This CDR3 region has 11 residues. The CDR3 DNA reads TGTGCCAGCAGTTCCGGGGGGGCCCAGCATTTT. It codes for CASSSGGAQHF.

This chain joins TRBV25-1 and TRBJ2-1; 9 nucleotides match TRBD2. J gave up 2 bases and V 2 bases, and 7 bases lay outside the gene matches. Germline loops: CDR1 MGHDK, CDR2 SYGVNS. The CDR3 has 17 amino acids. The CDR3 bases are TGTGCCAGCAGTGAAGCGGGGGGGTTGGATCCCTACAATGAGCAGTTCTTC. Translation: CASSEAGGLDPYNEQFF.

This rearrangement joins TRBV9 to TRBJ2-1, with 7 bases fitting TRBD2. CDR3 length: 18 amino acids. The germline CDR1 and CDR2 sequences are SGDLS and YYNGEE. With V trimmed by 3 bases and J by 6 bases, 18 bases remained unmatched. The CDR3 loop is CASSDPRSGAGRSNEQFF. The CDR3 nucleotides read TGTGCCAGCAGCGACCCCCGATCCGGAGCGGGGCGCTCCAATGAGCAGTTCTTC.

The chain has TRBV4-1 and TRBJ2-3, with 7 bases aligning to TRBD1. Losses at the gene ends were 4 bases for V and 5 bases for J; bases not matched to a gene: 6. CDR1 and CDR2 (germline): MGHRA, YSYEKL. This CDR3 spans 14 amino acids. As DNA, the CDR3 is TGCGCCAGCAGCCCCAACAGGGGCGGAGATACGCAGTATTTT. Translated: CASSPNRGGDTQYF.

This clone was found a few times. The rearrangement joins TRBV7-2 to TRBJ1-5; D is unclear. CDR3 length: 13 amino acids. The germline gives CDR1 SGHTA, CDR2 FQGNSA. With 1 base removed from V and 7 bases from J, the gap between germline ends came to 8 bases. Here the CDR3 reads CASSLGARQPQHF. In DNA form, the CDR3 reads TGTGCCAGCAGCTTAGGGGCTCGGCAGCCCCAGCATTTT. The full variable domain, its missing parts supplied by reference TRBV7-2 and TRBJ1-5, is GAGVSQSPSNKVTEKGKDVELRCDPISGHTALYWYRQSLGQGLEFLIYFQGNSAPDKSGLPSDRFSAERTGGSVSTLTIQRTQQEDSAVYLCASSLGARQPQHFGDGTRLSIL.